The entry below describes one T cell receptor (beta chain). This sample is part of a study of cytotoxic CD8 clonotypes in ibrutinib-treated CLL. Trimming removed 4 bases at V and 6 bases at J, with 11 bases between. Per the germline V gene, CDR1 is MNHNS and CDR2 is SASEGT. CDR3 length: 13 amino acids. Sequencing was performed with immunoSEQ multiplex PCR; in TCRdb, only in-frame clones are kept and a portion is missing. The sample yields roughly 42,000 clones, 65% seen once. This TCR was recovered from a human donor with chronic lymphocytic leukemia. This specimen was PBMCs, taken after 24 months of ibrutinib treatment. The chain links TRBV6-1 to TRBJ2-3; possibly TRBD2 for D (6 bases). The CDR3 DNA sequence: TGTGCCAGCAGTGTGACTAGTCAGGATACGCAGTATTTT. It is translated as CASSVTSQDTQYF.